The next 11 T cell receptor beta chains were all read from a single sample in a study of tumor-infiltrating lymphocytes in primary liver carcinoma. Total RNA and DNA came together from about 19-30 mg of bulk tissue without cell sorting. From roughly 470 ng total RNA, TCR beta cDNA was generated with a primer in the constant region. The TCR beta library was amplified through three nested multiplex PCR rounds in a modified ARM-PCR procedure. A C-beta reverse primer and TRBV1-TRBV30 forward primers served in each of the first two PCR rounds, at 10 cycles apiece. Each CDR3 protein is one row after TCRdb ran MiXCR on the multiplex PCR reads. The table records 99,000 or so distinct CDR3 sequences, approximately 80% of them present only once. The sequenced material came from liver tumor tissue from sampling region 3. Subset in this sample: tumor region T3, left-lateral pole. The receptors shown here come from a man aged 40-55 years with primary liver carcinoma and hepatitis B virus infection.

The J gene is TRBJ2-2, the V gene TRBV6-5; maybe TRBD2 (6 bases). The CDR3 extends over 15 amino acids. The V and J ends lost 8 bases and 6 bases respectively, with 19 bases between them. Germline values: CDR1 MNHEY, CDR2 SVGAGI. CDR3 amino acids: CASRDPPGEAGELFF. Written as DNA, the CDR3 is TGTGCCAGCCGAGACCCCCCGGGGGAAGCCGGGGAGCTGTTTTTT.

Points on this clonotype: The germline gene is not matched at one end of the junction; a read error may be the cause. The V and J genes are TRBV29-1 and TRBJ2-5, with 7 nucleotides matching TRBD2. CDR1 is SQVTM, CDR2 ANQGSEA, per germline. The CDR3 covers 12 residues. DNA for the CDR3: TGTAACGTTGAAGGGGAGGGGAAGACCCAGTACTTC. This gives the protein CNVEGEGKTQYF.

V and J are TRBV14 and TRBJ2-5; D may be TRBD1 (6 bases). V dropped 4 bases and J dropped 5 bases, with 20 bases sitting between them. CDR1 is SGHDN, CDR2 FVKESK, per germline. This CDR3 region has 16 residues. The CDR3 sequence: CASSRAGTLSHETQYF. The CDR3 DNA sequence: TGTGCCAGCAGCCGCGCAGGGACACTAAGCCATGAGACCCAGTACTTC.

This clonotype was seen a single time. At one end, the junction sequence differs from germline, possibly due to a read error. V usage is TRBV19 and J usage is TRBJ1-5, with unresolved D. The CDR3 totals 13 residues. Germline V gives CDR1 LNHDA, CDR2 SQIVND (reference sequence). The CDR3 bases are TGTGCCACCCGGAGGTCGGTTAATCAGTCCCAGCATTTC. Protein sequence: CATRRSVNQSQHF.

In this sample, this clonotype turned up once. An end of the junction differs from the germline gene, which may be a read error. Here the CDR3 reads CVSSLDPGGGYTF. CDR3 DNA sequence: TGTGTCAGCAGCTTAGATCCCGGAGGAGGCTACACCTTC. This chain joins TRBV11-2 and TRBJ1-2; no definite D call. Germline V gene sequence: CDR1 SGHAT, CDR2 FQNNGV. The length of the CDR3 is 13 residues.

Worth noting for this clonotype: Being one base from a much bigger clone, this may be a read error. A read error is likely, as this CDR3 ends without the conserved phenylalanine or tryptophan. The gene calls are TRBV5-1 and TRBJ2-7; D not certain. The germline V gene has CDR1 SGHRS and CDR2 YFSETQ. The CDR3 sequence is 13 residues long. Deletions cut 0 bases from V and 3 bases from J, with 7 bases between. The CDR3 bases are TGCGCCAGCAGCTTGGGGCTGGACTACGAGCAGTACCTC. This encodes CASSLGLDYEQYL.

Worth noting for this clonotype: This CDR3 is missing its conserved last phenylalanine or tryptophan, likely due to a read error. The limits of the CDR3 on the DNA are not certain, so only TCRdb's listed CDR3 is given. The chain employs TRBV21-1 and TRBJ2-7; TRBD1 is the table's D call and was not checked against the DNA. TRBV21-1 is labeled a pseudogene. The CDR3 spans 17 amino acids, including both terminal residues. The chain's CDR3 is CASSRTPSGTVAREQYS.

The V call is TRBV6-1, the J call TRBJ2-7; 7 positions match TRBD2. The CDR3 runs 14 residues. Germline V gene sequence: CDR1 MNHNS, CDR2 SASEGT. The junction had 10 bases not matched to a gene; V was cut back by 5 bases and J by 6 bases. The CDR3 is CASSLGGSGGEQYF. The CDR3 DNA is TGTGCCAGCAGTCTCGGCGGGAGCGGTGGCGAGCAGTACTTC.

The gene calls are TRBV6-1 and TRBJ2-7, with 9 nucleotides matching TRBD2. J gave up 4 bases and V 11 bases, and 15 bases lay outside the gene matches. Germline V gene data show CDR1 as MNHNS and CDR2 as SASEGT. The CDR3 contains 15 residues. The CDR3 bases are TGTGCCTGTAGTGGCAAACAAGCGGGAGGATACGAGCAGTACTTC. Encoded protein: CACSGKQAGGYEQYF.

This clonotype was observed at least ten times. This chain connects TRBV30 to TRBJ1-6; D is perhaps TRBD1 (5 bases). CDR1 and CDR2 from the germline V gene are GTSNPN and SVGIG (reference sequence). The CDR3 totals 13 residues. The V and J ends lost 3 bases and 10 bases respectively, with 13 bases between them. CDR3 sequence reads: CAWSARGVSPLHF. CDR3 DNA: TGTGCCTGGAGCGCGCGGGGGGTGTCACCCCTCCACTTT.

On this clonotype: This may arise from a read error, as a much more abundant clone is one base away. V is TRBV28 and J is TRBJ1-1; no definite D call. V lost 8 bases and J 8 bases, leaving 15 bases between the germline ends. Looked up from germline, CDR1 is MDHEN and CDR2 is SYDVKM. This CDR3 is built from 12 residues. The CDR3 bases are TGTGCCAGCTCAAGGATGCCTTTAGAAGCTTTCTTT. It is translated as CASSRMPLEAFF.